These 8 T cell receptor beta chains originate from one sample sequenced in a study of blood T cell repertoires in COVID-19. Produced via immunoSEQ multiplex PCR; TCRdb's table is partial and in-frame only. The sample lists 130,000 or so clones; more than 75% were seen once. The sample taken for sequencing was peripheral blood. These TCRs come from a man aged 50-59 years with acute or convalescent COVID-19.

This clone was detected only once. The chain has TRBV7-2 and TRBJ1-1; D gene unclear. CDR3 length equals 14 residues. Germline V CDR1 and CDR2: SGHTA, FQGNSA. Trimming cost V 1 base and J 4 bases, with 10 bases left between them. The CDR3 bases are TGTGCCAGCAGCTTAGATAGAGCCTTCACTGAAGCTTTCTTT. It translates to CASSLDRAFTEAFF.

The rearrangement joins TRBV7-2 to TRBJ2-1; 7 bases line up with TRBD1. Looked up from germline, CDR1 is SGHTA and CDR2 is FQGNSA. This CDR3 has 13 residues. J gave up 10 bases and V 4 bases, and 7 bases lay outside the gene matches. This CDR3 reads CASSSRTGREQFF. The CDR3 DNA reads TGTGCCAGCAGCTCCCGGACAGGTAGGGAGCAGTTCTTC.

V gene TRBV12-5 combines with J gene TRBJ1-2; 10 bases are shared with TRBD1. The CDR3 runs 21 residues. J was trimmed by 1 base and V by 7 bases; bases with no gene match: 24. Germline values: CDR1 LGHNT, CDR2 FRNRAP. The CDR3 sequence is CASEPTPKLTGTGALNYGYTF. DNA of the CDR3: TGTGCTAGTGAACCTACCCCAAAGCTCACCGGGACAGGGGCCCTTAACTATGGCTACACCTTC.

The chain has TRBV27 and TRBJ2-5; 8 bases line up with TRBD2. The germline gives CDR1 MNHEY, CDR2 SMNVEV (reference sequence). V gave up 4 bases and J gave up 3 bases; unmatched junction bases: 10. The CDR3 spans 16 residues. CDR3 in amino acids: CASSSPGSGMKETQYF. The CDR3 DNA sequence: TGTGCCAGCAGTTCCCCGGGTAGCGGGATGAAAGAGACCCAGTACTTC.

J is TRBJ2-5 and V is TRBV7-9, with 7 bases matching TRBD1. Germline lookup yields CDR1 SEHNR and CDR2 FQNEAQ (reference sequence). This CDR3 has 14 residues. The ends lost 2 bases at V and 5 bases at J; junction bases unmatched: 5. Here the CDR3 DNA reads TGTGCCAGCAGCTTAAAGGGGGCCGGGGAGACCCAGTACTTC. Amino acid sequence: CASSLKGAGETQYF.

Comment on this clone: This CDR3 is also generated by other DNA sequences in the sample. The chain recombines TRBV5-6 with TRBJ2-7, with D perhaps matching TRBD2 (6 bases). The CDR3 is made up of 14 amino acids. The germline V gene has CDR1 SGHDT and CDR2 YYEEEE. Trimming took 0 bases from V and 5 from J, leaving 12 bases between them. The CDR3 region is CASSLAGGPHEQYF. The CDR3 coding sequence is TGTGCCAGCAGCTTGGCCGGGGGACCCCACGAGCAGTACTTC.

The genes are TRBV24-1 and TRBJ1-5; D might be TRBD1 (6 bases). The CDR3 length is 16 residues. Germline V CDR1 and CDR2: KGHDR, SFDVKD. Trimming cost V 3 bases and J 2 bases, with 13 bases left between them. In DNA form, the CDR3 reads TGTGCCACCAGTGATCCCACAGGGAGGGGCAATCAGCCCCAGCATTTT. Protein: CATSDPTGRGNQPQHF.

The V and J genes are TRBV5-1 and TRBJ2-7; TRBD1 might be the D (6 bases). Trimming cost V 1 base and J 6 bases, with 17 bases left between them. This CDR3 comprises 15 residues. From germline, CDR1 is SGHRS and CDR2 YFSETQ. CDR3 bases: TGCGCCAGCAGCTTGTTAGGTCAGGGGCTCGTCGAGCAGTACTTC. Translation gives CASSLLGQGLVEQYF.